These 16 T cell receptor beta chains came from one sample sequenced in a study of blood T cell repertoires in COVID-19. TCRdb's table, derived via immunoSEQ multiplex PCR, lists solely in-frame clones and lacks some. The table lists 55,000 to 75,000 clones, approximately 80% of them singletons. Material: peripheral blood. These receptors were collected from a man older than 75 with active COVID-19.

The genes are TRBV9 and TRBJ2-7; 7 bases are shared with TRBD1. This CDR3 is 15 amino acids long. Germline V lookup: CDR1 SGDLS, CDR2 YYNGEE. V was pared by 1 base and J by 2 bases, with 6 bases of the junction left unmatched. CDR3 nucleotide sequence: TGTGCCAGCAGCGTACAGGCAGGGGGTACCTACGAGCAGTACTTC. Its protein is CASSVQAGGTYEQYF.

The chain has TRBV6-5 and TRBJ1-5, with D unresolved. This CDR3 is 14 amino acids long. Germline V gene sequence: CDR1 MNHEY, CDR2 SVGAGI. V shed 0 bases and J shed 8 bases, with 11 bases lying between them. The CDR3 DNA is TGTGCCAGCAGTTACTCAGGAGTGACCGAGCCCCAGCATTTT. Translation: CASSYSGVTEPQHF.

The chain uses TRBV12-3 or TRBV12-4 and TRBJ2-1; no clear D. CDR3 length: 12 residues. Trimming cost V 6 bases and J 7 bases, with 10 bases left between them. CDR3 DNA: TGTGCCAGCAGAAAACCAGTGAATGAGCAGTTCTTC. Translation gives CASRKPVNEQFF.

The chain recombines TRBV7-8 with TRBJ2-1; the match to TRBD2 covers 11 bases. The J segment lost 4 bases and the V segment lost 0 bases, leaving 5 bases of the junction unmatched. From germline, CDR1 is SGHVS and CDR2 FQNEAQ. This CDR3 has 17 amino acids. CDR3 loop: CASSLAIRTSGYNEQFF. The CDR3 DNA is TGTGCCAGCAGCTTAGCGATCCGGACTAGCGGGTACAATGAGCAGTTCTTC.

The CDR3 is CASTDGTGNTGELFF. CDR3 sequence (DNA): TGCGCCAGCACCGATGGAACGGGGAACACCGGGGAGCTGTTTTTT. The J gene is TRBJ2-2, the V gene TRBV5-1; no firm D call. The CDR3 consists of 15 residues. Germline V gives CDR1 SGHRS, CDR2 YFSETQ. V was clipped by 6 bases and J by 1 base, with 13 bases between them. The whole variable domain, filled in from reference TRBV5-1 and TRBJ2-2, reads KAGVTQTPRYLIKTRGQQVTLSCSPISGHRSVSWYQQTPGQGLQFLFEYFSETQRNKGNFPGRFSGRQFSNSRSEMNVSTLELGDSALYLCASTDGTGNTGELFFGEGSRLTVL.

The V and J genes are TRBV18 and TRBJ2-1, with 10 bases lining up with TRBD1. The CDR3 is 14 amino acids. CDR1 is KGHSH, CDR2 LQKENI, per germline. With V trimmed by 1 base and J by 8 bases, 2 bases remained unmatched. The CDR3 region is CASSPRTGGDEQFF. CDR3 sequence (DNA): TGTGCCAGCTCACCACGGACAGGGGGAGATGAGCAGTTCTTC.

This clone was counted between two and nine times. The rearrangement links TRBV21-1 to TRBJ1-5. TRBV21-1 is a pseudogene segment. This CDR3 is 14 amino acids long. The CDR3: CASTKTHCNQPQHF. CDR3 bases: TGTGCCAGCACCAAAACCCACTGCAATCAGCCCCAGCATTTT.

The chain links TRBV4-3 to TRBJ2-3, with 11 bases matching TRBD2. CDR3 size: 15 residues. The V and J ends lost 1 base and 4 bases, in that order; junction bases with no gene match: 1. CDR1 and CDR2 (germline): LGHNA, YSLEER. This CDR3 is CASSQGSGRADTQYF. In nucleotides, the CDR3 is TGCGCCAGCAGCCAAGGTAGCGGGAGGGCAGATACGCAGTATTTT.

The gene calls are TRBV6-5 and TRBJ1-1; TRBD1 aligns across 8 bases. Germline values: CDR1 MNHEY, CDR2 SVGAGI. With V trimmed by 2 bases and J by 4 bases, 6 bases remained unmatched. The CDR3 has 15 amino acids. This chain's CDR3 is CASSYERTGSTEAFF. The CDR3 nucleotides read TGTGCCAGCAGTTACGAGCGGACAGGGAGCACTGAAGCTTTCTTT.

This clone appeared once. The genes are TRBV30 and TRBJ2-2; possible D gene TRBD1, 6 bases. The V end was cut by 1 base, the J end by 4 bases, with 13 bases between. CDR3 length: 15 residues. CDR1 is GTSNPN, CDR2 SVGIG, per germline (reference sequence). The CDR3 spells CAWSGGRVSTGELFF. The CDR3 DNA sequence: TGTGCCTGGAGTGGGGGGCGCGTGAGCACCGGGGAGCTGTTTTTT.

This clone came up once. The rearrangement joins TRBV7-3 to TRBJ2-2; the match to TRBD1 covers 10 bases. This CDR3 is 17 amino acids long. Trimming at V came to 6 bases and at J to 4 bases, leaving 11 bases not matched to a gene. The germline V gene has CDR1 SGHTA and CDR2 FQGTGA. In DNA, the CDR3 is TGTGCCAGCAGTCGCGGCGGGACAGGGGCGACCACCGGGGAGCTGTTTTTT. It specifies CASSRGGTGATTGELFF.

The chain recombines TRBV18 with TRBJ2-1; 11 positions agree with TRBD1. Germline trimming cut 3 bases from V and 6 bases from J; bases unmatched to any gene: 7. The CDR3 consists of 16 residues. Per the germline V gene, CDR1 is KGHSH and CDR2 is LQKENI. The CDR3 sequence: CASSPLPGQGGNEQFF. CDR3 in DNA: TGTGCCAGCTCACCCCTACCGGGACAGGGGGGCAATGAGCAGTTCTTC.

The CDR3 protein is CASSKTGVRTDTQYF. The CDR3, as DNA: TGTGCCAGCAGCAAAACGGGGGTTCGCACAGATACGCAGTATTTT. The chain is built from TRBV21-1 and TRBJ2-3; the listed D gene, TRBD2, was not tested against the DNA. TRBV21-1 is an annotated pseudogene. The CDR3 is made up of 15 amino acids.

The chain employs TRBV5-5 and TRBJ2-7, with TRBD1 matching 9 bases. V shed 0 bases, J shed 3 bases, and the junction held 4 bases outside the gene matches. The CDR3 totals 15 residues. Germline lookup yields CDR1 SGHKS and CDR2 YYEKEE (reference sequence). CDR3 sequence: CASSLAGTGHYEQYF. Here the CDR3 DNA reads TGTGCCAGCAGCTTGGCCGGGACAGGGCACTACGAGCAGTACTTC.

The J gene is TRBJ1-4, the V gene TRBV15; TRBD1 matches 8 bases. After removal of 1 base from V and 4 bases from J, the junction contained 5 bases not matched to a gene. The CDR3 covers 16 residues. The germline V gene has CDR1 LNHNV and CDR2 YYDKDF (reference sequence). CDR3 DNA sequence: TGTGCCACCAGCAGAGCTAACAGGGGGGGTAATGAAAAACTGTTTTTT. Translating it yields CATSRANRGGNEKLFF.

The rearrangement links TRBV14 to TRBJ1-2; no clear D. Germline CDR1 SGHDN, CDR2 FVKESK. There are 12 residues in the CDR3. Trimming left V 2 bases short and J 5 bases short, with 6 bases between. This chain's CDR3 is CASSQNTYGYTF. For the CDR3, the DNA is TGTGCCAGCAGCCAAAACACGTATGGCTACACCTTC.